The 10 T cell receptor beta chains below come from one sample, sequenced in a study of T cell responses to AZD1222 COVID-19 vaccine. Sequencing used immunoSEQ multiplex PCR; TCRdb keeps in-frame clones, though not all of them. The data show about 140,000 clones, 85% to 90% seen once. Specimen: peripheral blood, collected on day 0 of AZD1222 vaccination. Source of these receptors: an adult in good health.

The V gene is TRBV6-5, the J gene TRBJ1-6, with TRBD1 as a possible D gene (5 bases). The germline gives CDR1 MNHEY, CDR2 SVGAGI. This CDR3 is built from 13 residues. Trimming pared 11 bases from V and 0 bases from J, leaving 8 bases between. The CDR3 coding sequence is TGTGCCGGGGGGAGCTCCTATAATTCACCCCTCCACTTT. This gives the protein CAGGSSYNSPLHF.

The table lists this clone with a few counts. The chain joins TRBV28 to TRBJ2-2; D gene uncertain. Germline values: CDR1 MDHEN, CDR2 SYDVKM. The CDR3 extends over 12 amino acids. V lost 5 bases and J 6 bases, leaving 7 bases between the germline ends. The CDR3, as DNA: TGTGCCAGCAGTCCCGGACCCGGGGAGCTGTTTTTT. Translated, it gives CASSPGPGELFF.

The rearrangement links TRBV11-2 to TRBJ1-1; no clear D gene. Germline V gene lookup returns CDR1 SGHAT and CDR2 FQNNGV. The V and J ends lost 1 base and 1 base respectively, with 16 bases between them. The CDR3 runs to 17 residues. CDR3: CASSLVSPRRPNTEAFF. The CDR3 nucleotides read TGTGCCAGCAGCTTAGTTTCCCCCCGGCGGCCGAACACTGAAGCTTTCTTT.

The rearrangement joins TRBV6-5 to TRBJ2-5, with 9 bases identical to TRBD1. J lost 5 bases, V lost 2 bases, and 6 bases had no gene match. Germline V gives CDR1 MNHEY, CDR2 SVGAGI. The length of the CDR3 is 15 residues. CDR3 nucleotide sequence: TGTGCCAGCAGTTACCTGGGACAGGGTTATGAGACCCAGTACTTC. Translating it yields CASSYLGQGYETQYF.

The chain is built from TRBV24-1 and TRBJ2-1; 11 nucleotides agree with TRBD2. This CDR3 has 14 residues. The trim removed 7 bases at V and 8 bases at J, leaving 6 bases unmatched. Germline CDR1 reads KGHDR; CDR2 reads SFDVKD. CDR3 in amino acids: CATSLAGGNDEQFF. DNA for the CDR3: TGTGCCACCAGCCTAGCGGGAGGAAACGATGAGCAGTTCTTC.

The V gene is TRBV7-9, the J gene TRBJ2-5; 11 nucleotides line up with TRBD2. The germline V gene has CDR1 SEHNR and CDR2 FQNEAQ (reference sequence). V lost 3 bases to trimming and J lost 5 bases; unmatched junction nucleotides: 8. The CDR3 loop spans 16 amino acids. DNA for the CDR3: TGTGCCAGCAGCTTGGTTAGCGGGGGGGCCCGTGAGACCCAGTACTTC. Its protein is CASSLVSGGARETQYF.

The chain carries TRBV4-2 and TRBJ1-1; D remains ambiguous. Deletions cut 2 bases from V and 3 bases from J, with 13 bases between. This CDR3 is 15 amino acids long. Germline CDR1 and CDR2: LGHNA and YNFKEQ. CDR3 loop: CASSQSTAVDTEAFF. The CDR3 DNA follows: TGTGCCAGCAGCCAAAGTACGGCAGTCGACACTGAAGCTTTCTTT.

The chain employs TRBV7-6 and TRBJ1-5; D ambiguous. The CDR3 sequence is 15 residues long. Germline V gives CDR1 SGHVS, CDR2 FNYEAQ. V dropped 5 bases and J dropped 7 bases, with 18 bases sitting between them. The CDR3 DNA reads TGTGCCAGCAGCAGCAGACCGGGAAGAGGCCAGCCCCAGCATTTT. Its protein product is CASSSRPGRGQPQHF.

The V and J genes are TRBV19 and TRBJ1-2, with 8 positions matching TRBD1. Trimming took 7 bases from V and 8 from J; bases not matched to a gene: 15. This CDR3 has 15 amino acids. CDR1 is LNHDA, CDR2 SQIVND, per germline (reference sequence). CDR3 nucleotides: TGTGCCAGTACCTCGACGGACAGGGCGTCGGAGGGCTACACCTTC. Residues: CASTSTDRASEGYTF.

J is TRBJ1-2 and V is TRBV7-2, with D hard to call. Trimming took off 5 bases at V and 7 bases at J, with 11 bases between the two ends. Germline V CDR1 and CDR2: SGHTA, FQGNSA. The CDR3 consists of 12 residues. The CDR3 reads CASSPGLFGYTF. Here the CDR3 DNA reads TGTGCCAGCAGCCCCGGACTTTTTGGCTACACCTTC.